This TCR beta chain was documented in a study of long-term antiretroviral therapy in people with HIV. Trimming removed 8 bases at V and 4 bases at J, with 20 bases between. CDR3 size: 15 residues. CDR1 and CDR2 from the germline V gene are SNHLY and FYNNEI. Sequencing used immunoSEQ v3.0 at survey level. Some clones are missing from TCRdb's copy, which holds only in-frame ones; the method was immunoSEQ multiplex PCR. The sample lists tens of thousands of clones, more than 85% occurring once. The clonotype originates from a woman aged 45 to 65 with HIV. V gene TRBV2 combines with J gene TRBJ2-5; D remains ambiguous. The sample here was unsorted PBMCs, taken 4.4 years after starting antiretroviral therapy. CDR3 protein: CASDQSSGWRETQYF. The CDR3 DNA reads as TGTGCCAGCGACCAGAGTTCAGGATGGCGAGAGACCCAGTACTTC.